The following is a TCR beta chain sequence with its context. Deletions cut 7 bases from V and 3 bases from J, with 15 bases between. Germline CDR1 LNHDA, CDR2 SQIVND (reference sequence). The CDR3 is 15 amino acids. Primers for the PCR totalled 60 Vbeta and 13 Jbeta. Libraries were prepared by immunoSEQ multiplex PCR; TCRdb keeps only in-frame clonotypes and omits some of them. Among 150,000 to 200,000 clones, about three quarters were seen once, and the ten largest hold roughly 1.1%. The sample comes from a study of cytomegalovirus exposure and HLA in healthy donors. The chain joins TRBV19 to TRBJ2-2; maybe TRBD1 (7 bases). The source is a woman aged 35 to 49 in good health and CMV-seronegative. Sequencing was done on a sample of PBMCs. The CDR3 is CASTPGGGYTGELFF. The CDR3 DNA reads as TGTGCCAGTACCCCAGGAGGGGGCTACACCGGGGAGCTGTTTTTT.